The TCR beta chain described here comes from a study of neurological immune-mediated disorders. Study outcomes and limitations: The absence of shared CDR3 amino acid sequences among expanded clones across subjects suggests private repertoires in all groups.

The authors produced cDNA by 5'RACE using 10-nucleotide random UMIs. The yield of each sequencing run was over 200 million TCR-beta sequences from 15-18 subjects. From the 5' RACE reads, TCRdb called clonotypes with MiXCR, one entry per CDR3 protein. This repertoire shows around 55,000 distinct CDR3 sequences, just under 4% found once; its top ten account for around 2%. Input was roughly 1 million sorted T cells, either CD4+ or CD8+. This clonotype was detected ten times or more. Its antigen remains unknown. Trimming pared 0 bases from V and 5 bases from J, leaving 19 bases between. Germline CDR1 reads DFQATT; CDR2 reads SNEGSKA (reference sequence). The CDR3 contains 16 residues.

The specimen sequenced was CD4+ T cells from blood. This clonotype was sampled from a woman in her forties with multiple sclerosis. J is TRBJ1-1 and V is TRBV20-1; D gene ambiguous. DNA of the CDR3: TGCAGTGCTAGAGATTTAAGACTCTCTAGAAAAACTGAAGCTTTCTTT. Protein sequence: CSARDLRLSRKTEAFF.